This T cell receptor beta chain originates from a study of post-analysis software for immune sequencing data. Study results and limitations: Higher frequency in patients than in controls was seen for about five TRBV segments, with TRBV5-6, TRBV5-1 and TRBV20-1 among them.

Losses at the gene ends were 2 bases for V and 8 bases for J; bases not matched to a gene: 10. Germline values: CDR1 SGHRS, CDR2 YFSETQ. The CDR3 runs 15 residues. Unique-molecular-identifier-tagged TCR beta cDNA libraries were used. Each CDR3 protein gets one entry after TCRdb re-called the PCR reads with MiXCR. This sample yields roughly 400,000 distinct CDR3 sequences, of which about 39% are seen a single time; around 8% belongs to the top ten. A note on this clonotype: What it recognizes is unknown.

The chain carries TRBV5-1 and TRBJ1-2; TRBD1 matches 9 bases. The sequence derives from a girl aged 2 to 10 with multiple sclerosis. Input material: blood. This CDR3 reads CASSFLQGTGNGYTF. The CDR3 DNA reads TGCGCCAGCAGCTTCCTCCAAGGGACAGGGAACGGCTACACCTTC.